This T cell receptor (beta chain) originates from a study of beta chain features in type 1 diabetes. Study summary: Cell yields, gender and age were comparable in patients and healthy donors. Whole-study findings and limits: Naive, central memory and Treg TCRB repertoires seemed to resemble each other more closely in patients than they did in healthy donors. Type 1 diabetes patients had TCRB CDR3s that were shorter (moderately but significantly so) in all four CD4+ subsets.

The authors sorted CD4+ naive, central memory, regulatory and stem cell-like memory cells via CD45RO/CCR7/CD25/CD127/CD95/CD27. Between the trimmed V and J ends, which lost 0 bases and 8 bases, there was a span of 13 bases. The CDR3 totals 14 residues. CDR1 MNHEY and CDR2 SVGAGI come from the germline V gene. cDNA synthesis used the whole RNA isolate, giving expressed TCRB sequences. Assay used: immunoSEQ multiplex PCR; TCRdb lists only in-frame clones, some missing. The table shows 150,000 to 200,000 clones, with approximately 8.1% occurring only once. Turning to this clone: Its antigen is not known.

V gene TRBV6-5 combines with J gene TRBJ1-2; D is possibly TRBD1 (6 bases). Sequences were obtained from central memory CD4+ T cells from blood. The receptor was derived from a woman aged 40 to 50 with type 1 diabetes. The CDR3 DNA sequence: TGTGCCAGCAGTTACTCCGGGACACTCGGGGGCTACACCTTC. Protein sequence: CASSYSGTLGGYTF.